The 20 T cell receptor beta chains below were found in one sample sequenced in a study of blood T cell repertoires in COVID-19. The method was immunoSEQ multiplex PCR; TCRdb's version includes in-frame clones alone and lacks a portion of them. The sample shows 150,000 or so clones, around 92% of them seen only once. Sequencing was done on a sample of peripheral blood. The receptors stem from a man aged 30 to 39 with COVID-19, enrolled during active disease.

The chain recombines TRBV5-5 with TRBJ2-7, with D possibly matching TRBD2 (5 bases). The V end lost 4 bases, the J end lost 2 bases, and 16 bases lay between the germline ends. This CDR3 has 15 amino acids. Germline-derived CDR1 and CDR2 are SGHKS and YYEKEE (reference sequence). The CDR3: CASSPAQVTTYEQYF. CDR3 coding DNA: TGTGCCAGCAGCCCCGCCCAGGTGACTACCTACGAGCAGTACTTC.

The chain is built from TRBV29-1 and TRBJ1-1; 7 nucleotides match TRBD1. V trimming: 5 bases; J trimming: 1 base; junction bases outside the gene matches: 10. The CDR3 is made up of 15 amino acids. The germline V gene has CDR1 SQVTM and CDR2 ANQGSEA. This CDR3 reads CSVPEGASGNTEAFF. The CDR3 region has the DNA TGCAGCGTTCCTGAGGGGGCCAGCGGGAACACTGAAGCTTTCTTT.

This chain connects TRBV28 to TRBJ2-7, with TRBD1 matching over 12 bases. The CDR3 is made up of 14 amino acids. Germline CDR1 is MDHEN and CDR2 is SYDVKM. J gave up 6 bases and V 8 bases, and 8 bases lay outside the gene matches. The CDR3 DNA follows: TGTGCCAGCCTTCCGGGACAGGGGGCGAGCGAGCAGTACTTC. Translated: CASLPGQGASEQYF.

V is TRBV7-3 and J is TRBJ1-3; 8 bases are a match to TRBD1. J lost 2 bases, V lost 5 bases, and 11 bases had no gene match. Germline CDR1 SGHTA, CDR2 FQGTGA. The CDR3 is 17 residues long. The CDR3 region has the DNA TGTGCCAGCAGCCCGCAAACAGGGGGAAGGGCTGGAAACACCATATATTTT. Its protein product is CASSPQTGGRAGNTIYF.

V usage is TRBV19 and J usage is TRBJ2-1; TRBD2 agrees at 9 bases. From germline, CDR1 is LNHDA and CDR2 SQIVND (reference sequence). The length of the CDR3 is 16 residues. Trimming removed 5 bases from V and 3 bases from J; junction bases left unmatched: 8. In nucleotides, the CDR3 is TGTGCCAGTAGTCCCGCCGGGACTAGCCGCTACAATGAGCAGTTCTTC. Its protein product is CASSPAGTSRYNEQFF.

The J gene is TRBJ1-1, the V gene TRBV7-9, with TRBD1 matching over 8 bases. The V gene end was trimmed by 4 bases and the J gene end by 8 bases; junction bases not matched to a gene: 6. Per germline, CDR1 SEHNR and CDR2 FQNEAQ (reference sequence). The CDR3 has 13 amino acids. CDR3 loop: CASSSRDRPEAFF. The CDR3 DNA is TGTGCCAGCAGCTCTAGGGACAGGCCAGAAGCTTTCTTT.

The V call is TRBV19, the J call TRBJ1-2; possible D gene TRBD1, 5 bases. The length of the CDR3 is 12 residues. V was pared by 5 bases and J by 5 bases, with 9 bases between. Per the germline V gene, CDR1 is LNHDA and CDR2 is SQIVND (reference sequence). CDR3 amino acids: CASSPRGYGYTF. CDR3 DNA sequence: TGTGCCAGTAGTCCACGGGGGTATGGCTACACCTTC.

The chain employs TRBV30 and TRBJ1-5; D perhaps matches TRBD1 (6 bases). CDR1 is GTSNPN, CDR2 SVGIG, per germline (reference sequence). The V end lost 6 bases, the J end lost 2 bases, and 20 bases lay between the germline ends. The CDR3 spans 16 residues. The CDR3 protein is CACGLGGASGNQPQHF. The CDR3 region has the DNA TGTGCCTGTGGACTTGGGGGCGCTTCAGGCAATCAGCCCCAGCATTTT.

The CDR3 coding sequence is TGTGCCAGCACACCAACCGGGGGACAGGGGGGAGTAGCTTTCTTT. It codes for CASTPTGGQGGVAFF. This chain joins TRBV27 and TRBJ1-1, with 11 nucleotides matching TRBD1. Unmatched junction bases numbered 14, after V lost 7 bases and J lost 10 bases. The CDR3 extends over 15 amino acids. The germline V gene encodes CDR1 MNHEY and CDR2 SMNVEV (reference sequence).

The chain is built from TRBV28 and TRBJ1-5; tentatively, D is TRBD1 (6 bases). The germline gives CDR1 MDHEN, CDR2 SYDVKM. V lost 5 bases and J 6 bases, leaving 14 bases between the germline ends. The CDR3 is 14 amino acids. The DNA for the CDR3 is TGTGCCAGCAGTCCAGGGGCTCGGGGTCAGCCCCAGCATTTT. This translates into CASSPGARGQPQHF.

The chain carries TRBV4-3 and TRBJ2-5; 13 bases fit TRBD2. CDR3 length equals 20 residues. CDR1 LGHNA and CDR2 YSLEER come from the germline V gene. J was trimmed by 0 bases and V by 4 bases; bases with no gene match: 14. The CDR3: CASSPSPFLTSGGYQETQYF. The CDR3 bases are TGCGCCAGCAGCCCCTCCCCCTTCCTGACTAGCGGGGGGTACCAAGAGACCCAGTACTTC.

This chain links TRBV19 with TRBJ1-2; D is ambiguous. The CDR3 runs to 16 residues. The V and J ends lost 0 bases and 8 bases respectively, with 19 bases between them. Germline CDR1 is LNHDA and CDR2 is SQIVND (reference sequence). The CDR3 loop is CASSIDRRTPAEGYTF. Written as DNA, the CDR3 is TGTGCCAGTAGTATAGACCGGAGGACCCCTGCGGAAGGCTACACCTTC. Combining the CDR3 with reference TRBV19 and TRBJ1-2 gives the whole variable domain DGGITQSPKYLFRKEGQNVTLSCEQNLNHDAMYWYRQDPGQGLRLIYYSQIVNDFQKGDIAEGYSVSREKKESFPLTVTSAQKNPTAFYLCASSIDRRTPAEGYTFGSGTRLTVV.

V is TRBV4-1 and J is TRBJ1-1, with 7 bases aligning to TRBD1. V dropped 2 bases and J dropped 5; count of bases not matched to a gene: 14. Per germline, CDR1 MGHRA and CDR2 YSYEKL. The CDR3 sequence is 17 residues long. The CDR3 sequence is CASSQIGRGDRGTEAFF. The CDR3 DNA sequence: TGCGCCAGCAGCCAAATAGGCAGGGGGGATAGGGGGACTGAAGCTTTCTTT.

The chain recombines TRBV28 with TRBJ1-4; no definite D call. The CDR3 is 14 residues long. Germline values: CDR1 MDHEN, CDR2 SYDVKM. V gave up 2 bases and J gave up 6 bases, with 10 bases separating them. The chain's CDR3 is CASSLPGSDEKLFF. In DNA form, the CDR3 reads TGTGCCAGCAGTTTACCGGGGAGTGATGAAAAACTGTTTTTT. The full variable domain, its missing parts supplied by reference TRBV28 and TRBJ1-4, is DVKVTQSSRYLVKRTGEKVFLECVQDMDHENMFWYRQDPGLGLRLIYFSYDVKMKEKGDIPEGYSVSREKKERFSLILESASTNQTSMYLCASSLPGSDEKLFFGSGTQLSVL.

The V gene is TRBV5-1, the J gene TRBJ2-1; D is possibly TRBD2 (6 bases). CDR3 length equals 16 residues. V was clipped by 4 bases and J by 4 bases, with 18 bases between them. Germline V lookup: CDR1 SGHRS, CDR2 YFSETQ. The CDR3 protein is CASSQEPGAGYNEQFF. The CDR3 region has the DNA TGCGCCAGCAGCCAGGAACCGGGAGCCGGTTACAATGAGCAGTTCTTC.

CDR3 region: CASSYSRLAQETQYF. CDR3 bases: TGTGCCAGCAGTTACTCGAGACTTGCCCAAGAGACCCAGTACTTC. The gene calls are TRBV6-5 and TRBJ2-5; D gene ambiguous. The V gene lost 0 bases and the J gene lost 1 base, with 9 bases spanning the gap. The CDR3 length is 15 residues. Germline loops: CDR1 MNHEY, CDR2 SVGAGI.

This clone was observed a single time. J is TRBJ2-2 and V is TRBV7-2; D gene uncertain. From germline, CDR1 is SGHTA and CDR2 FQGNSA. This CDR3 comprises 14 residues. V dropped 2 bases and J dropped 1 base, with 5 bases sitting between them. CDR3 sequence: CASSLRQNTGELFF. The CDR3 DNA reads TGTGCCAGCAGCTTACGACAGAACACCGGGGAGCTGTTTTTT.

Only one count was recorded for this clone. The CDR3 nucleotides read TGTGCCATCAGTGACCAGCCCGGGACAGGGGGCGCCAACAATGAGCAGTTCTTC. Translation: CAISDQPGTGGANNEQFF. V gene TRBV10-3 combines with J gene TRBJ2-1; 12 bases match TRBD1. The CDR3 has 18 residues. The V gene's germline CDR1 is ENHRY and CDR2 SYGVKD. V dropped 3 bases and J dropped 5; count of bases not matched to a gene: 11.

The chain uses TRBV7-2 and TRBJ1-2; D not resolved. V gave up 3 bases and J gave up 1 base, with 12 bases separating them. Germline V gives CDR1 SGHTA, CDR2 FQGNSA. This CDR3 comprises 15 residues. Here the CDR3 DNA reads TGTGCCAGCAGCTTGTTAATGGGAGTTAACTATGGCTACACCTTC. Protein product: CASSLLMGVNYGYTF.

This chain uses TRBV7-2 with TRBJ1-2; 10 positions agree with TRBD1. The V segment lost 7 bases and the J segment 6 bases; nucleotides outside the gene matches: 8. The CDR3 is 14 amino acids. Germline CDR1 is SGHTA and CDR2 is FQGNSA. The CDR3 DNA sequence: TGTGCCAGCACCCTACCGGACAGGGGGAATGGCTACACCTTC. Translated, it gives CASTLPDRGNGYTF.